This note documents a single TCR beta chain sequence. Its antigen remains unknown. The sample is drawn from a study of blood T cells in healthy people across ages. Regarding the study as a whole: Greater diversity and more naive CD4+ cells were seen in long-lived donors than in aged donors.

From germline, CDR1 is MNHNY and CDR2 SVGAGI (reference sequence). The CDR3 extends over 13 amino acids. V was shortened by 0 bases and J by 10 bases, with 7 bases between the two germline ends. A second PCR of 7 to 11 cycles used a sample-barcoded 5' primer and a J-beta primer mix. Individual samples furnished no less than 2.5 million CDR3-containing paired-end reads apiece. Using its own MiXCR run on the 5' RACE reads, TCRdb lists one record per CDR3 protein. Of around 1,700,000 distinct CDR3 sequences in the sample, 28% were seen once. The chain carries TRBV6-6 and TRBJ1-6; no reliable D call. The sequence was collected from a woman aged 25 to 39 in good health. Sequences were obtained from blood. The DNA for the CDR3 is TGTGCCAGCAGTTACTCGAAGGTCTCACCCCTCCACTTT. Its protein product is CASSYSKVSPLHF.